This entry lists 16 T cell receptor beta chains sequenced from one sample in a study of T cell changes during pregnancy in multiple sclerosis. TCRdb's copy holds only in-frame clones and misses some; the assay was immunoSEQ multiplex PCR. This table holds about 33,000 clones, around 93% found once. Sequenced material: CD4+ T cells from peripheral blood mononuclear cells, taken in the third trimester of pregnancy. The receptors were gathered from a female donor in good health, enrolled as a control in a pregnancy study.

The chain recombines TRBV5-1 with TRBJ2-3; 9 bases are shared with TRBD2. The V gene end was trimmed by 3 bases and the J gene end by 2 bases; junction bases not matched to a gene: 10. Germline CDR1 SGHRS, CDR2 YFSETQ. CDR3 length: 17 amino acids. In nucleotides, the CDR3 is TGCGCCAGCAGCTCGGGGAGCGGGAGGATTATCACAGATACGCAGTATTTT. Encoded protein: CASSSGSGRIITDTQYF.

This sequence joins TRBV19 and TRBJ1-6; 9 bases agree with TRBD1. Unmatched junction bases numbered 9, after V lost 5 bases and J lost 7 bases. Germline assignment: CDR1 LNHDA and CDR2 SQIVND (reference sequence). The CDR3 runs to 16 residues. In nucleotides, the CDR3 is TGTGCCAGTAGTGACCCTGACAGGGGGAAGAATTCACCCCTCCACTTT. It specifies CASSDPDRGKNSPLHF. The full variable domain, its missing parts supplied by reference TRBV19 and TRBJ1-6, is DGGITQSPKYLFRKEGQNVTLSCEQNLNHDAMYWYRQDPGQGLRLIYYSQIVNDFQKGDIAEGYSVSREKKESFPLTVTSAQKNPTAFYLCASSDPDRGKNSPLHFGNGTRLTVT.

The V and J genes are TRBV15 and TRBJ2-1; TRBD2 matches at 13 bases. The CDR3 has 15 amino acids. Germline assignment: CDR1 LNHNV and CDR2 YYDKDF (reference sequence). Trimming cost V 1 base and J 12 bases; bases outside gene matches: 6. CDR3 DNA sequence: TGTGCCACCAGCAGAGTAGGACTAGCGGGGGAGTTGCAGTTCTTC. This encodes CATSRVGLAGELQFF.

The chain combines TRBV6-5 with TRBJ2-7; 7 bases are shared with TRBD1. CDR3 size: 13 residues. V lost 6 bases and J lost 3; bases outside the gene matches: 5. Germline-derived CDR1 and CDR2 are MNHEY and SVGAGI. This CDR3 reads CASRKQGNYEQYF. CDR3 coding DNA: TGTGCCAGCAGGAAACAGGGGAACTACGAGCAGTACTTC.

J is TRBJ1-5 and V is TRBV19, with 9 bases lining up with TRBD1. The CDR3 totals 17 residues. J was trimmed by 0 bases and V by 7 bases; bases with no gene match: 10. CDR1 and CDR2 (germline): LNHDA, SQIVND (reference sequence). The CDR3: CASTTGTGSYSNQPQHF. CDR3 coding DNA: TGTGCCAGTACCACGGGGACAGGGTCATATAGCAATCAGCCCCAGCATTTT.

V and J are TRBV29-1 and TRBJ1-5, with 7 nucleotides matching TRBD1. CDR3 size: 13 residues. The germline CDR1 and CDR2 sequences are SQVTM and ANQGSEA. J gave up 9 bases and V 4 bases, and 9 bases lay outside the gene matches. The CDR3 is CSVADRAVGPQHF. The CDR3, as DNA: TGCAGCGTTGCCGACAGGGCAGTAGGGCCCCAGCATTTT.

The gene calls are TRBV27 and TRBJ2-3; 8 bases agree with TRBD1. The trim removed 2 bases at V and 0 bases at J, leaving 13 bases unmatched. The germline CDR1 and CDR2 sequences are MNHEY and SMNVEV (reference sequence). CDR3 length equals 19 residues. This chain's CDR3 is CASSLVLDRVNPSTDTQYF. The CDR3 region has the DNA TGTGCCAGCAGTTTAGTTTTGGACAGGGTGAATCCTAGCACAGATACGCAGTATTTT.

The J gene is TRBJ1-5, the V gene TRBV6-6, with TRBD1 matching over 8 bases. The germline V gene has CDR1 MNHNY and CDR2 SVGAGI (reference sequence). The CDR3 runs 15 residues. The junction had 7 bases not matched to a gene; V was cut back by 6 bases and J by 3 bases. CDR3 nucleotide sequence: TGTGCCAGCAGAGGACAGGGTAAGGTCAATCAGCCCCAGCATTTT. As protein: CASRGQGKVNQPQHF.

The V call is TRBV20-1, the J call TRBJ2-5; weak D call: TRBD2 (5 bases). In germline, CDR1 is DFQATT, CDR2 SNEGSKA (reference sequence). Trimming took off 7 bases at V and 0 bases at J, with 6 bases between the two ends. The CDR3 loop spans 11 amino acids. The DNA for the CDR3 is TGCAGTGTGACTAACCAAGAGACCCAGTACTTC. Amino acid sequence: CSVTNQETQYF.

This chain links TRBV28 with TRBJ2-3; TRBD2 matches 10 bases. CDR3 length equals 14 residues. V was clipped by 6 bases and J by 3 bases; unmatched bases: 3. Germline V lookup: CDR1 MDHEN, CDR2 SYDVKM. CDR3 sequence reads: CASRLAGVTDTQYF. CDR3 DNA: TGTGCCAGCAGGCTAGCGGGAGTTACAGATACGCAGTATTTT.

Comment on this clone: The same CDR3 can be traced to other DNA sequences in this sample. The chain has TRBV30 and TRBJ2-1, with 14 bases that match TRBD2. V was pared by 2 bases and J by 7 bases, with 16 bases of the junction left unmatched. The CDR3 consists of 19 residues. CDR1 and CDR2 (germline): GTSNPN, SVGIG (reference sequence). CDR3 in DNA: TGTGCCTGGAGTTCCCCGGGACTAGCGGGAGCAGGGGGACTGAATGAGCAGTTCTTC. Translation: CAWSSPGLAGAGGLNEQFF.

The CDR3 bases are TGTGCCAGCAGTTTAGGTAGAGGGGGCCGCACAGATACGCAGTATTTT. As protein: CASSLGRGGRTDTQYF. The V gene is TRBV27, the J gene TRBJ2-3; 7 nucleotides agree with TRBD1. Germline loops: CDR1 MNHEY, CDR2 SMNVEV (reference sequence). The CDR3 is made up of 16 amino acids. Germline trimming cut 2 bases from V and 1 base from J; bases unmatched to any gene: 6.

The CDR3 coding sequence is TGTGCCAGCAGCTTATTAGCTGAGCAGTACTTC. It specifies CASSLLAEQYF. This chain joins TRBV11-2 and TRBJ2-7; no clear D gene. CDR1 and CDR2 (germline): SGHAT, FQNNGV. Trimming shortened V by 2 bases and J by 7 bases, and 6 bases separated the two germline ends. This CDR3 is 11 amino acids long. The complete variable domain, with remaining parts taken from reference TRBV11-2 and TRBJ2-7, reads EAGVAQSPRYKIIEKRQSVAFWCNPISGHATLYWYQQILGQGPKLLIQFQNNGVVDDSQLPKDRFSAERLKGVDSTLKIQPAKLEDSAVYLCASSLLAEQYFGPGTRLTVT.

The chain uses TRBV7-2 and TRBJ2-5; D may be TRBD1 (5 bases). Trimming removed 1 base at V and 1 base at J, with 7 bases between. CDR3 size: 14 residues. CDR1 and CDR2 from the germline V gene are SGHTA and FQGNSA. CDR3 sequence reads: CASSLGGPQETQYF. In DNA, the CDR3 is TGTGCCAGCAGCTTAGGGGGCCCCCAAGAGACCCAGTACTTC.

This sequence joins TRBV15 and TRBJ1-5; 10 nucleotides align to TRBD1. V trimming: 5 bases; J trimming: 9 bases; junction bases outside the gene matches: 4. Germline V lookup: CDR1 LNHNV, CDR2 YYDKDF (reference sequence). The CDR3 is 13 amino acids. In nucleotides, the CDR3 is TGTGCCACCAGCCCGGACAGGGGGGGGCCCCAGCATTTT. Its translation: CATSPDRGGPQHF.

V is TRBV6-1 and J is TRBJ2-7, with 12 bases that match TRBD2. CDR1 and CDR2 from the germline V gene are MNHNS and SASEGT. The CDR3 contains 15 residues. The junction had 6 bases not matched to a gene; V was cut back by 4 bases and J by 5 bases. DNA of the CDR3: TGTGCCAGCAGTGGGCTAGCGGGAGGGCCGGACGAGCAGTACTTC. Protein: CASSGLAGGPDEQYF.